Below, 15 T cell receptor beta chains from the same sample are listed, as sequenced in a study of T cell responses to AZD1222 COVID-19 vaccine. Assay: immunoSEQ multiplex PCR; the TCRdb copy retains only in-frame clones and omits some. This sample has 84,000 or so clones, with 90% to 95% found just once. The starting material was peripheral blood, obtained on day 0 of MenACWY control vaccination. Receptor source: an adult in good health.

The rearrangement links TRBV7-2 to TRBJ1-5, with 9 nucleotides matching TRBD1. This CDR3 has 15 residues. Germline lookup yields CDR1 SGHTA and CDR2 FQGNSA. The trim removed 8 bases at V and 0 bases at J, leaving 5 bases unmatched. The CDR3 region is CASGWTGDSNQPQHF. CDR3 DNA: TGTGCCAGCGGCTGGACAGGGGATAGCAATCAGCCCCAGCATTTT.

CDR3 region: CASSQDEGAVTEAFF. DNA of the CDR3: TGCGCCAGCAGCCAAGACGAGGGGGCGGTCACTGAAGCTTTCTTT. This chain links TRBV4-3 with TRBJ1-1; 7 bases align to TRBD1. The CDR3 extends over 15 amino acids. Germline CDR1 and CDR2: LGHNA and YSLEER. J was trimmed by 4 bases and V by 0 bases; bases with no gene match: 5.

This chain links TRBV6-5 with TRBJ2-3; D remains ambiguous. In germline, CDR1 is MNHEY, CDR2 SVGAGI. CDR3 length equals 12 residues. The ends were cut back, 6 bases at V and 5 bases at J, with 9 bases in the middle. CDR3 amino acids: CASRPQGDTQYF. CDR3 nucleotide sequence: TGTGCCAGCAGACCACAAGGAGATACGCAGTATTTT.

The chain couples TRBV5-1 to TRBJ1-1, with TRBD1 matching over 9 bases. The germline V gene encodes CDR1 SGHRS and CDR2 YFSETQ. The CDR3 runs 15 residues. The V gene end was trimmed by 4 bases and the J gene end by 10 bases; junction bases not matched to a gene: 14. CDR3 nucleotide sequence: TGCGCCAGCAGCCCACCGGGACAGGGATCCTTTGTAGCTTTCTTT. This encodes CASSPPGQGSFVAFF.

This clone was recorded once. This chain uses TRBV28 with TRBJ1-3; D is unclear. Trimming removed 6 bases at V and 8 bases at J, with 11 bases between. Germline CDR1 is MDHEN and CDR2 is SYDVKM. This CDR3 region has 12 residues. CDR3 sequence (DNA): TGTGCCAGCAGGGTGGGGTGGGACACCATATATTTT. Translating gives CASRVGWDTIYF.

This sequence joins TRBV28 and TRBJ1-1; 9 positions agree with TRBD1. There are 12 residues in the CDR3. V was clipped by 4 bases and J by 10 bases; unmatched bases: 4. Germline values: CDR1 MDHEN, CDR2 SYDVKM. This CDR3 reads CASSSGQGLAFF. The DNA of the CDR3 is TGTGCCAGCAGTTCGGGACAGGGCTTAGCTTTCTTT.

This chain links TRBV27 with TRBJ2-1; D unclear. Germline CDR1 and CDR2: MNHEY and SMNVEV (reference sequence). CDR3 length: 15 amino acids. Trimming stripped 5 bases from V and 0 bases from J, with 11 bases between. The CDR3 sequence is CASSPGASSYNEQFF. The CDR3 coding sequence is TGTGCCAGCAGTCCCGGTGCAAGCTCCTACAATGAGCAGTTCTTC.

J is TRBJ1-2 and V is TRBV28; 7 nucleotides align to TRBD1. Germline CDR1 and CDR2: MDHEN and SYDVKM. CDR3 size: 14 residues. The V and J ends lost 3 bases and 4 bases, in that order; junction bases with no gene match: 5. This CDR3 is CASSFSGTVYGYTF. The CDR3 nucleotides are TGTGCCAGCAGTTTCTCCGGGACAGTCTATGGCTACACCTTC.

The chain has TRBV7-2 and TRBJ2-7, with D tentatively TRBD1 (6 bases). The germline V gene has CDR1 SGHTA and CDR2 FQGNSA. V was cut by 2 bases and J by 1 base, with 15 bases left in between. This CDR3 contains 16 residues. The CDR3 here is CASSLTGRGGSYEQYF. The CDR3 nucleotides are TGTGCCAGCAGCTTAACAGGGCGTGGTGGGTCCTACGAGCAGTACTTC.

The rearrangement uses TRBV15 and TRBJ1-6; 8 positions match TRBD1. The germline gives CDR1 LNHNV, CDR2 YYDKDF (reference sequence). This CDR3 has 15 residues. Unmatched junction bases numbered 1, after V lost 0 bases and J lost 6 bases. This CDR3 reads CATSRDGQGNSPLHF. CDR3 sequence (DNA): TGTGCCACCAGCAGAGATGGACAGGGTAATTCACCCCTCCACTTT.

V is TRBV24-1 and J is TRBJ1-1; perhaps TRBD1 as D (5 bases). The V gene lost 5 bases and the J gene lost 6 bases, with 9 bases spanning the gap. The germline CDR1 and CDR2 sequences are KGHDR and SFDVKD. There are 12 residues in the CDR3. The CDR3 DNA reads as TGTGCCACCAGTGCTACAGGCTCTGAAGCTTTCTTT. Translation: CATSATGSEAFF.

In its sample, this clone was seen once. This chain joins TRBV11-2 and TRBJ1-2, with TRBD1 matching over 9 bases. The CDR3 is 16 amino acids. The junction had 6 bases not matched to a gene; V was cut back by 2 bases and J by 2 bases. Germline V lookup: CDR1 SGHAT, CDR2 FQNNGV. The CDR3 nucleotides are TGTGCCAGCAGCTTACTTAGGACAGGGGAGAACTATGGCTACACCTTC. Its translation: CASSLLRTGENYGYTF.

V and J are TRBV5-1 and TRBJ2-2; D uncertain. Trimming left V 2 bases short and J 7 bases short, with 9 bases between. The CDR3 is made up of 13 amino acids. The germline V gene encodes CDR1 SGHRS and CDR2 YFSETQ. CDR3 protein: CASSFSGGGELFF. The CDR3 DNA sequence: TGCGCCAGCAGCTTCTCCGGTGGCGGGGAGCTGTTTTTT. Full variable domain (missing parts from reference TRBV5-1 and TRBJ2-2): KAGVTQTPRYLIKTRGQQVTLSCSPISGHRSVSWYQQTPGQGLQFLFEYFSETQRNKGNFPGRFSGRQFSNSRSEMNVSTLELGDSALYLCASSFSGGGELFFGEGSRLTVL.

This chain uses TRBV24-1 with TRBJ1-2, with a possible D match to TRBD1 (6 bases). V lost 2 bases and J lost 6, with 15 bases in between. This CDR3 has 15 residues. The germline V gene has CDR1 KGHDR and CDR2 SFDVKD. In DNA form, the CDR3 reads TGTGCCACCAGTGATTCTTGGACAGAGCTGAATGGCTACACCTTC. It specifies CATSDSWTELNGYTF.

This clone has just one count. The CDR3 DNA follows: TGTGCCATCGATTTGGGGACAGGGGGCGGAAAACTGTTTTTT. The encoded protein is CAIDLGTGGGKLFF. The gene calls are TRBV28 and TRBJ1-4; 12 bases align to TRBD1. V dropped 10 bases and J dropped 10; count of bases not matched to a gene: 10. Per the germline V gene, CDR1 is MDHEN and CDR2 is SYDVKM. The length of the CDR3 is 14 residues.